This entry is about one T cell receptor (beta chain). The entry originates in a study of blood T cell repertoires in COVID-19. Seattle's cohort entered during active infection and was followed longitudinally. Sequencing used immunoSEQ multiplex PCR; TCRdb keeps in-frame clones, though not all of them. The sample lists 150,000 or so clones; 82% were seen once. The receptor was isolated from a middle-aged woman with COVID-19, enrolled during active disease. Sequenced input: peripheral blood.

CDR3 in amino acids: CASSQDGVASTDTQYF. The CDR3 nucleotides read TGTGCCAGCAGCCAAGATGGAGTGGCGAGCACAGATACGCAGTATTTT. V gene TRBV4-2 combines with J gene TRBJ2-3; D unresolved. The germline gives CDR1 LGHNA, CDR2 YNFKEQ. The CDR3 sequence is 16 residues long. Trimming cost V 0 bases and J 0 bases, with 10 bases left between them.